This TCR beta chain was obtained from a study of T cells after yellow fever vaccination. Findings of the study overall: The secondary response peaked faster, at day 5 versus 15, but was weaker. Repertoires sorted by FACS could include abundant clonotypes that are contaminants from the bulk population. Clonotypes appearing in both CD4 and CD8 compartments existed, and their share was small.

This clonotype has more than one count but fewer than ten. No antigen is known for it. TCRdb re-derived calls from the 5' RACE reads in MiXCR, one entry per CDR3 protein. The sample has 300,000 to 350,000 distinct CDR3 sequences; around 4.3% are singletons. The sequencing here drew on PBMCs, taken 15 days after the yellow fever booster vaccination. This receptor was taken from a man younger than 35 who received the YFV17D yellow fever vaccine.

Here the CDR3 reads CASSEGVRANIQYF. The CDR3 bases are TGTGCCAGCAGCGAAGGGGTTAGGGCAAACATTCAGTACTTC. This rearrangement joins TRBV5-4 to TRBJ2-4; weak D call: TRBD1 (5 bases). Germline V gene sequence: CDR1 SGHNT, CDR2 YYREEE (reference sequence). The CDR3 loop spans 14 amino acids. The V gene lost 4 bases and the J gene lost 6 bases, with 14 bases spanning the gap.